The T cell receptor (beta chain) under discussion was sequenced for a study of T cell responses to AZD1222 COVID-19 vaccine. Regarding the study as a whole: White British donors predominated, females outnumbered males, and clonal diversity was possibly underestimated. Seropositive status at baseline applied to only a handful of AZD1222 recipients. Dominant at 160-218 and 743-854, vaccine-associated CD4 TCRs also spanned spike. Recipients of two AZD1222 doses showed rising Spike-specific TCR breadth and depth.

Method: immunoSEQ multiplex PCR; TCRdb's copy keeps in-frame clones and lacks some. This sample has around 160,000 clones, with 85% to 95% found just once. As for this clone: Its target is not known.

Trimming stripped 10 bases from V and 5 bases from J, with 6 bases between. The CDR3 contains 10 residues. The germline CDR1 and CDR2 sequences are MNHEY and SVGAGI. This TCR derives from an adult in good health. This specimen consisted of peripheral blood, obtained on day 0 of MenACWY control vaccination. The chain employs TRBV6-5 and TRBJ2-1, with a weak D call TRBD1 (5 bases). CDR3 sequence reads: CATRDNEQFF. In DNA form, the CDR3 reads TGTGCCACCAGGGACAATGAGCAGTTCTTC.